A single sample gave rise to the 17 T cell receptor beta chains below, sequenced in a study of T cell responses to AZD1222 COVID-19 vaccine. Some clones are missing from TCRdb's copy, which holds only in-frame ones; the method was immunoSEQ multiplex PCR. This sample has over 150,000 clones, with approximately 90% found just once. Here the sequenced sample was peripheral blood, taken on day 0 of AZD1222 vaccination. These receptors were taken from an adult in good health.

V usage is TRBV11-3 and J usage is TRBJ2-5; the D gene is possibly TRBD2 (6 bases). The CDR3 is 14 amino acids. Trimming cost V 4 bases and J 5 bases, with 14 bases left between them. Looked up from germline, CDR1 is SGHNT and CDR2 is YENEEA. CDR3 bases: TGTGCCAGCAGCTCGTACCGGGGGACGGAGACCCAGTACTTC. Translating it yields CASSSYRGTETQYF.

This clone is a singleton in its sample. V gene TRBV19 combines with J gene TRBJ1-5; TRBD1 is a possible D gene (6 bases). Trimming removed 5 bases from V and 6 bases from J, with 14 bases in between. Germline CDR1 is LNHDA and CDR2 is SQIVND (reference sequence). The CDR3 has 14 residues. In DNA, the CDR3 is TGTGCCAGTAGTCGAACAGGGATTGGTCAGCCCCAGCATTTT. Amino acids: CASSRTGIGQPQHF.

The rearrangement uses TRBV13 and TRBJ1-1, with D possibly TRBD1 on 5 matching bases. V was cut by 6 bases and J by 1 base, with 12 bases left in between. Germline V CDR1 and CDR2: PRHDT, FYEKMQ (reference sequence). The CDR3 covers 14 residues. The CDR3: CASSPGPRNTEAFF. CDR3 in DNA: TGTGCCAGCAGTCCGGGACCCCGGAACACTGAAGCTTTCTTT. Looking up the rest from reference TRBV13 and TRBJ1-1 gives the full variable domain: AAGVIQSPRHLIKEKRETATLKCYPIPRHDTVYWYQQGPGQDPQFLISFYEKMQSDKGSIPDRFSAQQFSDYHSELNMSSLELGDSALYFCASSPGPRNTEAFFGQGTRLTVV.

The V and J genes are TRBV2 and TRBJ1-1; 7 bases fit TRBD1. The J segment lost 4 bases and the V segment lost 6 bases, leaving 8 bases of the junction unmatched. Per the germline V gene, CDR1 is SNHLY and CDR2 is FYNNEI. The CDR3 length is 14 residues. Here the CDR3 reads CASSEQGSGTEAFF. CDR3 nucleotide sequence: TGTGCCAGCAGCGAACAGGGGTCGGGCACTGAAGCTTTCTTT.

This chain connects TRBV3-1 (or the pseudogene TRBV3-2) to TRBJ2-7; no clear D. Per germline, CDR1 LGHDT and CDR2 YNNKEL (reference sequence). V was trimmed by 4 bases and J by 6 bases, leaving 13 bases between them. The length of the CDR3 is 13 residues. The CDR3 here is CASSRSEWVEQYF. The CDR3 DNA follows: TGTGCCAGCAGCCGGAGCGAATGGGTCGAGCAGTACTTC.

The chain couples TRBV27 to TRBJ2-4; 8 nucleotides agree with TRBD1. This CDR3 is built from 14 residues. Germline V gives CDR1 MNHEY, CDR2 SMNVEV (reference sequence). Trimming at V came to 8 bases and at J to 0 bases, leaving 3 bases not matched to a gene. CDR3: CASHDRGAKNIQYF. The DNA of the CDR3 is TGTGCCAGCCACGACAGGGGAGCCAAAAACATTCAGTACTTC.

This clone was recorded a few times. The chain couples TRBV6-5 to TRBJ1-1, with D possibly TRBD1 on 5 matching bases. V was trimmed by 6 bases and J by 6 bases, leaving 20 bases between them. The CDR3 is made up of 15 amino acids. Germline CDR1 reads MNHEY; CDR2 reads SVGAGI. For the CDR3, the DNA is TGTGCCAGCAGCGTCGGGTTGGTGGGGGTTGCTGAAGCTTTCTTT. Translating it yields CASSVGLVGVAEAFF.

V gene TRBV5-1 combines with J gene TRBJ1-4; D is unresolved. Between the trimmed V and J ends, which lost 1 base and 3 bases, there was a span of 4 bases. CDR3 length equals 13 residues. Germline lookup yields CDR1 SGHRS and CDR2 YFSETQ. CDR3 DNA sequence: TGCGCCAGCAGCTTGTTGCCTAATGAAAAACTGTTTTTT. It yields the protein CASSLLPNEKLFF.

The chain recombines TRBV7-9 with TRBJ1-1; 8 bases fit TRBD1. Trimming at V came to 5 bases and at J to 5 bases, leaving 10 bases not matched to a gene. CDR1 is SEHNR and CDR2 is FQNEAQ in the germline V gene (reference sequence). The CDR3 is 15 residues long. The CDR3: CASSTYRGWETEAFF. DNA of the CDR3: TGTGCCAGCAGCACCTACAGGGGGTGGGAAACTGAAGCTTTCTTT.

The chain links TRBV6-5 to TRBJ1-1, with D perhaps TRBD1 (5 bases). The CDR3 consists of 14 residues. Trimming pared 0 bases from V and 4 bases from J, leaving 9 bases between. Germline values: CDR1 MNHEY, CDR2 SVGAGI. The CDR3 here is CASSYSVGRTEAFF. The CDR3 bases are TGTGCCAGCAGTTACTCGGTGGGACGCACTGAAGCTTTCTTT.

V gene TRBV2 combines with J gene TRBJ2-5; possible D gene TRBD1, 6 bases. The CDR3 has 14 amino acids. V lost 3 bases to trimming and J lost 5 bases, with 13 bases between them. Germline V gene data show CDR1 as SNHLY and CDR2 as FYNNEI. CDR3 nucleotides: TGTGCCAGCAGTGACGGGAACAGGGCGGAGACCCAGTACTTC. Translating it yields CASSDGNRAETQYF.

This clone was detected only once. J is TRBJ2-4 and V is TRBV4-3; the D gene could be TRBD1 or TRBD2 (5 bases each). Germline V gene sequence: CDR1 LGHNA, CDR2 YSLEER. CDR3 length equals 17 residues. Trimming removed 0 bases from V and 2 bases from J, with 14 bases in between. DNA for the CDR3: TGCGCCAGCAGCCAAGATCGAGGGGCTGGTACCAAAAACATTCAGTACTTC. This translates into CASSQDRGAGTKNIQYF.

This rearrangement joins TRBV14 to TRBJ1-2; TRBD1 might be the D (6 bases). The CDR3 is 13 amino acids. Per the germline V gene, CDR1 is SGHDN and CDR2 is FVKESK. V lost 1 base and J lost 3, with 6 bases in between. CDR3 amino acids: CASSQGTDYGYTF. CDR3 coding DNA: TGTGCCAGCAGCCAAGGGACAGACTATGGCTACACCTTC.

V is TRBV7-3 and J is TRBJ2-2; no definite D call. From germline, CDR1 is SGHTA and CDR2 FQGTGA. Trimming pared 3 bases from V and 2 bases from J, leaving 1 base between. The CDR3 consists of 12 residues. The CDR3 sequence is CASSFNTGELFF. The CDR3 nucleotides are TGTGCCAGCAGCTTCAACACCGGGGAGCTGTTTTTT.

J is TRBJ1-2 and V is TRBV7-8, with 9 positions matching TRBD1. The CDR3 has 15 amino acids. CDR1 and CDR2 from the germline V gene are SGHVS and FQNEAQ. V shed 4 bases and J 1 base; nucleotides not matched to a gene: 4. This CDR3 reads CASSSWTGDNYGYTF. In DNA, the CDR3 is TGTGCCAGCAGCTCCTGGACAGGGGATAACTATGGCTACACCTTC.

Regarding this clone: Additional DNA sequences in this sample encode the identical CDR3. V gene TRBV11-2 combines with J gene TRBJ2-7, with D hard to call. V dropped 1 base and J dropped 0 bases, with 7 bases sitting between them. The CDR3 totals 14 residues. Germline assignment: CDR1 SGHAT and CDR2 FQNNGV. The CDR3 reads CASSLGHSSYEQYF. CDR3 sequence (DNA): TGTGCCAGCAGCTTAGGGCACAGCTCCTACGAGCAGTACTTC.

This clone has a handful of counts. The chain carries TRBV5-1 and TRBJ1-2, with D tentatively TRBD1 (5 bases). The V gene's germline CDR1 is SGHRS and CDR2 YFSETQ. This CDR3 region has 13 residues. Trimming shortened V by 4 bases and J by 1 base, and 8 bases separated the two germline ends. CDR3 sequence reads: CASSLTVNYGYTF. The DNA of the CDR3 is TGCGCCAGCAGCCTGACAGTTAACTATGGCTACACCTTC. Full variable domain (rest looked up from reference TRBV5-1 and TRBJ1-2): KAGVTQTPRYLIKTRGQQVTLSCSPISGHRSVSWYQQTPGQGLQFLFEYFSETQRNKGNFPGRFSGRQFSNSRSEMNVSTLELGDSALYLCASSLTVNYGYTFGSGTRLTVV.